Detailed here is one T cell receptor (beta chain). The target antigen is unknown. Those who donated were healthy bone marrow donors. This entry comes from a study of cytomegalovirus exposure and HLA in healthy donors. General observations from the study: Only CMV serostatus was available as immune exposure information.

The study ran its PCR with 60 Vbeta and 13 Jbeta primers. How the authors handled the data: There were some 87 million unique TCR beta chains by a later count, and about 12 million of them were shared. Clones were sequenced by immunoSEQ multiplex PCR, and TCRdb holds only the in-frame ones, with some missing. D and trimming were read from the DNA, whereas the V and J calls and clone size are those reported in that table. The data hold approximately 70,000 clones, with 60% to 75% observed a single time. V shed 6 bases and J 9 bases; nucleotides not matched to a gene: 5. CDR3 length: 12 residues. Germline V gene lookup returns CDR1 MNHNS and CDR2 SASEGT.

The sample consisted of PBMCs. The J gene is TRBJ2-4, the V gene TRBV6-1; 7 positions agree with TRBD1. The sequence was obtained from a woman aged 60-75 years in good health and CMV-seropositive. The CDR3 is CASRATGVIQYF. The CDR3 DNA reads TGTGCCAGCAGAGCAACAGGGGTCATTCAGTACTTC.